These 17 T cell receptor beta chains originate from one sample sequenced in a study of OX40 agonist ivuxolimab in advanced cancers. The protocol was immunoSEQ multiplex PCR, while the TCRdb copy is restricted to in-frame clones and leaves out a portion. This table holds 100,000 or so clones, approximately 94% found once. The sequenced sample was CD4+ or CD8+ T cells sorted from blood, obtained in a trial of the OX40 agonist ivuxolimab. Every receptor here comes from an adult with an advanced solid tumor such as melanoma, head and neck, liver or kidney cancer.

V usage is TRBV2 and J usage is TRBJ1-1, with a possible D match to TRBD1 (6 bases). This CDR3 is built from 14 residues. Germline lookup yields CDR1 SNHLY and CDR2 FYNNEI. Trimming removed 1 base at V and 1 base at J, with 7 bases between. The CDR3, as DNA: TGTGCCAGCAGTGAAGGGACAGAGAACACTGAAGCTTTCTTT. The encoded protein is CASSEGTENTEAFF.

In its sample, this clone was seen a few times. The genes are TRBV4-1 and TRBJ2-7; TRBD1 agrees at 9 bases. The CDR3 length is 13 residues. Trimming took 8 bases from V and 5 from J; bases not matched to a gene: 7. Germline CDR1 is MGHRA and CDR2 is YSYEKL. CDR3 nucleotide sequence: TGCGCCAGCTCCGTGACAGGGGGTAACGAGCAGTACTTC. Residues: CASSVTGGNEQYF.

The V gene is TRBV9, the J gene TRBJ2-1; D not resolved. CDR3 length: 15 amino acids. Trimming took 4 bases from V and 6 from J, leaving 17 bases between them. Germline values: CDR1 SGDLS, CDR2 YYNGEE. DNA of the CDR3: TGTGCCAGCAGCCCCCCCGATAGTGGGATCAATGAGCAGTTCTTC. Its protein product is CASSPPDSGINEQFF. The variable domain in full, with the rest retrieved from reference TRBV9 and TRBJ2-1, is DSGVTQTPKHLITATGQRVTLRCSPRSGDLSVYWYQQSLDQGLQFLIQYYNGEERAKGNILERFSAQQFPDLHSELNLSSLELGDSALYFCASSPPDSGINEQFFGPGTRLTVL.

The chain joins TRBV7-9 to TRBJ1-2; no definite D call. Germline CDR1 SEHNR, CDR2 FQNEAQ (reference sequence). The germline V and J ends were trimmed by 1 base and 6 bases, with 6 bases remaining between them. The length of the CDR3 is 12 residues. CDR3 DNA: TGTGCCAGCAGCTTAGACGGGGATGGCTACACCTTC. Its protein product is CASSLDGDGYTF.

The rearrangement uses TRBV6-5 and TRBJ2-7; weak D call: TRBD1 (5 bases). The CDR3 extends over 13 amino acids. Germline CDR1 is MNHEY and CDR2 is SVGAGI. Trimming took off 4 bases at V and 3 bases at J, with 10 bases between the two ends. The CDR3 region has the DNA TGTGCCAGCAGTTCCGACAGTTTCTACGAGCAGTACTTC. Its protein is CASSSDSFYEQYF.

V and J are TRBV30 and TRBJ2-7; unclear D gene. Trimming stripped 3 bases from V and 6 bases from J, with 12 bases between. Per germline, CDR1 GTSNPN and CDR2 SVGIG (reference sequence). The CDR3 length is 12 residues. CDR3 DNA sequence: TGTGCCTGGAGACCGGGCTCCGGCGAGCAGTACTTC. Protein sequence: CAWRPGSGEQYF. Full variable domain (remainder filled in from reference TRBV30 and TRBJ2-7): SQTIHQWPATLVQPVGSPLSLECTVEGTSNPNLYWYRQAAGRGLQLLFYSVGIGQISSEVPQNLSASRPQDRQFILSSKKLLLSDSGFYLCAWRPGSGEQYFGPGTRLTVT.

The chain is built from TRBV6-5 and TRBJ1-3; D perhaps matches TRBD1 (5 bases). This CDR3 has 16 residues. CDR1 MNHEY and CDR2 SVGAGI come from the germline V gene. Trimming stripped 1 base from V and 4 bases from J, with 14 bases between. CDR3 sequence reads: CASSYFQGGGGNTIYF. In nucleotides, the CDR3 is TGTGCCAGCAGTTACTTTCAGGGTGGAGGAGGAAACACCATATATTTT.

The rearrangement joins TRBV7-9 to TRBJ2-7; TRBD2 aligns across 15 bases. CDR1 and CDR2 (germline): SEHNR, FQNEAQ (reference sequence). This CDR3 comprises 18 residues. Unmatched junction bases numbered 13, after V lost 8 bases and J lost 2 bases. CDR3 coding DNA: TGTGCCAGCGGTTCGGGCCGGACTAGCGGGAGGGCCCCCTACGAGCAGTACTTC. Protein product: CASGSGRTSGRAPYEQYF. The full variable domain, rest sourced from reference TRBV7-9 and TRBJ2-7, is DTGVSQNPRHKITKRGQNVTFRCDPISEHNRLYWYRQTLGQGPEFLTYFQNEAQLEKSRLLSDRFSAERPKGSFSTLEIQRTEQGDSAMYLCASGSGRTSGRAPYEQYFGPGTRLTVT.

The chain has TRBV5-4 and TRBJ2-1; D unresolved. The CDR3 loop spans 11 amino acids. Per germline, CDR1 SGHNT and CDR2 YYREEE (reference sequence). V gave up 9 bases and J gave up 3 bases, with 7 bases separating them. The CDR3 region has the DNA TGTGCCACCGAGGACTACAATGAGCAGTTCTTC. Translated, it gives CATEDYNEQFF.

This clone was detected a few times. V usage is TRBV19 and J usage is TRBJ2-7; a possible D gene is TRBD1 (5 bases). Germline assignment: CDR1 LNHDA and CDR2 SQIVND (reference sequence). Trimming took off 3 bases at V and 4 bases at J, with 7 bases between the two ends. The CDR3 consists of 12 residues. Here the CDR3 DNA reads TGTGCCAGTAGTATGGGGCGGTACGAGCAGTACTTC. Translated, it gives CASSMGRYEQYF.

This sequence joins TRBV6-5 and TRBJ1-2, with D possibly TRBD1 on 6 matching bases. Trimming pared 0 bases from V and 2 bases from J, leaving 13 bases between. The germline V gene has CDR1 MNHEY and CDR2 SVGAGI. The CDR3 has 16 residues. CDR3 in amino acids: CASSYSGAGQNYGYTF. CDR3 coding DNA: TGTGCCAGCAGTTACTCGGGGGCCGGACAGAACTATGGCTACACCTTC.

The V and J genes are TRBV30 and TRBJ2-7; D is unresolved. This CDR3 spans 13 amino acids. Between the trimmed V and J ends, which lost 0 bases and 2 bases, there was a span of 8 bases. CDR1 and CDR2 from the germline V gene are GTSNPN and SVGIG (reference sequence). CDR3 residues: CAWSVARTYEQYF. DNA for the CDR3: TGTGCCTGGAGTGTGGCCAGGACCTACGAGCAGTACTTC.

CDR3 sequence (DNA): TGTGCCAGCAACCATGGGGGAGGGATCGGCCAGCCCCAGCATTTT. It codes for CASNHGGGIGQPQHF. V usage is TRBV2 and J usage is TRBJ1-5, with a tentative D call TRBD1 (5 bases). The V end lost 7 bases, the J end lost 7 bases, and 20 bases lay between the germline ends. CDR1 and CDR2 (germline): SNHLY, FYNNEI. The CDR3 sequence is 15 residues long. Variable domain in full (rest from reference TRBV2 and TRBJ1-5): EPEVTQTPSHQVTQMGQEVILRCVPISNHLYFYWYRQILGQKVEFLVSFYNNEISEKSEIFDDQFSVERPDGSNFTLKIRSTKLEDSAMYFCASNHGGGIGQPQHFGDGTRLSIL.

The table lists this clone with a count of one. The V gene is TRBV5-1, the J gene TRBJ2-3; no firm D call. The CDR3 is made up of 13 amino acids. V was cut by 4 bases and J by 1 base, with 7 bases left in between. Germline lookup yields CDR1 SGHRS and CDR2 YFSETQ. The CDR3 DNA follows: TGCGCCAGCAGCGGTCTGGGCACAGATACGCAGTATTTT. It encodes CASSGLGTDTQYF.

This clone showed up just once. The CDR3 region is CASSGGTSYEQYF. CDR3 nucleotides: TGTGCCAGCAGCGGGGGGACCTCCTACGAGCAGTACTTC. The chain links TRBV9 to TRBJ2-7; either TRBD1 or TRBD2 may supply D (5 bases each). Germline values: CDR1 SGDLS, CDR2 YYNGEE. V lost 3 bases, J lost 0 bases, and 7 bases lay in between. This CDR3 comprises 13 residues.

The chain carries TRBV7-9 and TRBJ1-4; D call uncertain. This CDR3 contains 13 residues. From germline, CDR1 is SEHNR and CDR2 FQNEAQ (reference sequence). Deletions cut 3 bases from V and 8 bases from J, with 10 bases between. The CDR3 DNA sequence: TGTGCCAGCAGCTTTGTAATCGGCGAAAAACTGTTTTTT. The encoded protein is CASSFVIGEKLFF. Full variable domain (remainder filled in from reference TRBV7-9 and TRBJ1-4): DTGVSQNPRHKITKRGQNVTFRCDPISEHNRLYWYRQTLGQGPEFLTYFQNEAQLEKSRLLSDRFSAERPKGSFSTLEIQRTEQGDSAMYLCASSFVIGEKLFFGSGTQLSVL.

The chain has TRBV4-1 and TRBJ2-1; TRBD2 matches at 8 bases. The germline V gene encodes CDR1 MGHRA and CDR2 YSYEKL. This CDR3 has 15 amino acids. Losses at the gene ends were 2 bases for V and 8 bases for J; bases not matched to a gene: 8. The CDR3 region has the DNA TGCGCCAGCAGCCAATCGGGCGGGGGGAGAGATGAGCAGTTCTTC. Its translation is CASSQSGGGRDEQFF.